Below, 2 T cell receptor beta chains from the same sample are listed, as sequenced in a study of metastatic and nonmetastatic thyroid tumors (TCRdb year 2020). The library was built by means of PCR. The sample was run on an Illumina HiSeq 4000. The raw public data were reprocessed by TCRdb itself: fastp quality trimming at Q25, MiXCR clonotype calling, in-frame beta chains only. The sample table lists about 31,000 clones, approximately 19% of them with a count of one. The leading ten clones occupy roughly 22% of the sample. None of the patients had been given any treatment before thyroid surgery. What was sequenced was blood. These receptors originate from a female donor with papillary thyroid cancer or a benign thyroid nodule (not recorded which). Some clones in this sample may be carry-over from other donors' samples.

This clone was seen many times. The chain uses TRBV7-3 and TRBJ2-1; D ambiguous. The V gene's germline CDR1 is SGHTA and CDR2 FQGTGA. This CDR3 has 13 residues. V was trimmed by 1 base and J by 4 bases, leaving 5 bases between them. The CDR3 sequence: CASSLNSYNEQFF. The CDR3 DNA follows: TGTGCCAGCAGCTTAAACTCTTACAATGAGCAGTTCTTC.

Ten or more counts support this clone. The chain combines TRBV10-2 with TRBJ2-7; the match to TRBD1 covers 10 bases. With V trimmed by 8 bases and J by 6 bases, 7 bases remained unmatched. Germline loops: CDR1 WSHSY, CDR2 SAAADI. The CDR3 runs to 13 residues. For the CDR3, the DNA is TGCGCCAGCGAAGACAGGGGGCTTTTCGAGCAGTACTTC. It specifies CASEDRGLFEQYF.